A single sample gave rise to the 12 T cell receptor beta chains below, sequenced in a study of vaccination effects on CD4 cells after COVID-19. These receptors lack a known antigen. Before sequencing, viral peptide pools were used by the ViraFEST assay to expand antigen-specific CD4+ T cells. Subsequent to a culture period of more than 9 days, CD4+ T cells were isolated. The person was diagnosed with PCR-confirmed SARS-CoV-2 infection between March and December 2020. TCRdb's copy holds only in-frame clones and misses some; the assay was immunoSEQ multiplex PCR. The table lists around 47,000 clones, roughly four fifths of them singletons. The specimen comprised CD4+ T cells from PBMCs cultured with a peptide pool, sampled before COVID-19 vaccination. The receptors come from a human donor who had a prior SARS-CoV-2 infection.

This chain links TRBV4-3 with TRBJ2-2; D remains ambiguous. Germline V gene lookup returns CDR1 LGHNA and CDR2 YSLEER. The V end was cut by 0 bases, the J end by 6 bases, with 11 bases between. The CDR3 is 15 amino acids. CDR3 protein: CASSQETSTSGELFF. The CDR3 DNA reads as TGCGCCAGCAGCCAAGAGACATCGACCTCCGGGGAGCTGTTTTTT.

The count of this clone is one. The chain uses TRBV11-3 and TRBJ2-7; maybe TRBD2 (6 bases). Between the trimmed V and J ends, which lost 7 bases and 5 bases, there was a span of 18 bases. CDR1 and CDR2 from the germline V gene are SGHNT and YENEEA. This CDR3 contains 14 residues. The CDR3 region is CASTERRGHHEQYF. CDR3 sequence (DNA): TGTGCCAGCACCGAGCGGCGGGGCCACCACGAGCAGTACTTC. The whole variable domain, remainder taken from reference TRBV11-3 and TRBJ2-7, is EAGVVQSPRYKIIEKKQPVAFWCNPISGHNTLYWYLQNLGQGPELLIRYENEEAVDDSQLPKDRFSAERLKGVDSTLKIQPAELGDSAVYLCASTERRGHHEQYFGPGTRLTVT.

This sequence joins TRBV6-5 and TRBJ2-7; tentatively, D is TRBD1 (5 bases). Trimming took 4 bases from V and 2 from J, leaving 9 bases between them. CDR1 MNHEY and CDR2 SVGAGI come from the germline V gene. The CDR3 consists of 13 residues. The CDR3 here is CASSSRETYEQYF. DNA for the CDR3: TGTGCCAGCAGTTCCAGGGAAACCTACGAGCAGTACTTC.

The chain uses TRBV7-9 and TRBJ2-7; no clear D. The CDR3 is made up of 11 amino acids. V was clipped by 5 bases and J by 1 base, with 3 bases between them. Germline values: CDR1 SEHNR, CDR2 FQNEAQ (reference sequence). CDR3: CASSPSYEQYF. CDR3 sequence (DNA): TGTGCCAGCAGCCCATCCTACGAGCAGTACTTC.

This clone occurred once. The chain is built from TRBV28 and TRBJ1-2; no clear D gene. V was clipped by 5 bases and J by 0 bases, with 10 bases between them. The germline V gene encodes CDR1 MDHEN and CDR2 SYDVKM. The CDR3 spans 14 residues. CDR3 in DNA: TGTGCCAGCAGTCCTCAGCCTACTAACTATGGCTACACCTTC. Encoded protein: CASSPQPTNYGYTF.

This rearrangement joins TRBV28 to TRBJ1-3; 7 bases match TRBD1. V lost 1 base to trimming and J lost 2 bases; unmatched junction nucleotides: 5. Germline V gene sequence: CDR1 MDHEN, CDR2 SYDVKM. The CDR3 covers 16 residues. DNA of the CDR3: TGTGCCAGCAGTTTATTGACAGGGATAACTGGAAACACCATATATTTT. It codes for CASSLLTGITGNTIYF.

The chain links TRBV30 to TRBJ2-7; 9 bases match TRBD2. CDR3 length: 16 residues. Germline CDR1 is GTSNPN and CDR2 is SVGIG (reference sequence). The J segment lost 3 bases and the V segment lost 1 base, leaving 10 bases of the junction unmatched. For the CDR3, the DNA is TGTGCCTGGAGTGCCCTCGGGACTAGCTGGGACTACGAGCAGTACTTC. Translation: CAWSALGTSWDYEQYF. Supplemented by reference TRBV30 and TRBJ2-7, the full variable domain reads SQTIHQWPATLVQPVGSPLSLECTVEGTSNPNLYWYRQAAGRGLQLLFYSVGIGQISSEVPQNLSASRPQDRQFILSSKKLLLSDSGFYLCAWSALGTSWDYEQYFGPGTRLTVT.

The chain joins TRBV25-1 to TRBJ1-1; 7 bases agree with TRBD1. The CDR3 covers 15 residues. Losses at the gene ends were 3 bases for V and 1 base for J; bases not matched to a gene: 5. Germline CDR1 and CDR2: MGHDK and SYGVNS. CDR3: CASSDGTAGNTEAFF. The CDR3 nucleotides read TGTGCCAGCAGTGACGGGACAGCCGGGAACACTGAAGCTTTCTTT.

CDR3 residues: CAISEVDRNTGELFF. CDR3 sequence (DNA): TGTGCCATCAGTGAAGTCGACAGGAATACCGGGGAGCTGTTTTTT. This rearrangement joins TRBV10-3 to TRBJ2-2, with D perhaps matching TRBD1 (6 bases). Trimming stripped 3 bases from V and 5 bases from J, with 13 bases between. CDR1 is ENHRY, CDR2 SYGVKD, per germline. The CDR3 is 15 residues long.

V is TRBV5-1 and J is TRBJ2-1; D is uncertain. The V end lost 0 bases, the J end lost 7 bases, and 8 bases lay between the germline ends. The CDR3 spans 13 residues. CDR1 and CDR2 (germline): SGHRS, YFSETQ. The CDR3 sequence: CASSLDWQNEQFF. CDR3 DNA: TGCGCCAGCAGCTTGGACTGGCAAAATGAGCAGTTCTTC.

V usage is TRBV7-6 and J usage is TRBJ1-1, with a possible D match to TRBD1 (6 bases). Trimming shortened V by 2 bases and J by 7 bases, and 20 bases separated the two germline ends. This CDR3 is 16 amino acids long. CDR1 is SGHVS and CDR2 is FNYEAQ in the germline V gene. CDR3 sequence reads: CASSLTPAAGAREAFF. The DNA for the CDR3 is TGTGCCAGCAGCTTAACCCCGGCTGCAGGGGCGCGTGAAGCTTTCTTT.

The CDR3 loop reads CASSPLTGPGTEAFF. CDR3 DNA sequence: TGTGCCAGCTCACCGCTGACAGGGCCTGGCACTGAAGCTTTCTTT. The chain joins TRBV18 to TRBJ1-1, with 7 bases matching TRBD1. The V gene's germline CDR1 is KGHSH and CDR2 LQKENI. The CDR3 is 15 amino acids. V shed 3 bases and J 4 bases; nucleotides not matched to a gene: 8.